This T cell receptor (beta chain) is from a study of T cells after yellow fever vaccination. A process of 5'RACE template switching, which added a universal primer site and UMIs, was used to make TCR cDNA. Using its own MiXCR run on the 5' RACE reads, TCRdb lists one record per CDR3 protein. The sample has 450,000 to 550,000 distinct CDR3 sequences, around a fifth seen once. V was clipped by 1 base and J by 6 bases, with 18 bases between them. CDR3 size: 16 residues. CDR1 is LGHDT, CDR2 YNNKEL, per germline (reference sequence). Study-level findings and limits: Researchers report a weaker secondary response that nonetheless peaked faster, day 5 versus 15.

This clonotype was recorded a few times. The antigen is undetermined. The specimen comprised PBMCs, sampled roughly 20 days after the first yellow fever vaccination. The chain recombines TRBV3-1 with TRBJ1-1; the D is unclear. The sequence derives from a man between 18 and 29 years old who received the YFV17D yellow fever vaccine. The CDR3 coding sequence is TGTGCCAGCAGCCAAGGGGGTTACGCCCTTTTGGCTGAAGCTTTCTTT. The encoded protein is CASSQGGYALLAEAFF. The variable domain in full, with the rest retrieved from reference TRBV3-1 and TRBJ1-1, is DTAVSQTPKYLVTQMGNDKSIKCEQNLGHDTMYWYKQDSKKFLKIMFSYNNKELIINETVPNRFSPKSPDKAHLNLHINSLELGDSAVYFCASSQGGYALLAEAFFGQGTRLTVV.